This TCR beta chain is from a study of blood T cell repertoires in COVID-19. Study details: The analysed material was cDNA or gDNA that came from T cells, B-cell-depleted T cells, or PBMCs.

Repertoires were generated with immunoSEQ multiplex PCR, while TCRdb's copy carries only in-frame clones and drops some. The table has roughly 100,000 clones, approximately 80% seen once. Germline loops: CDR1 MRHNA, CDR2 SNTAGT. V gave up 10 bases and J gave up 5 bases, with 14 bases separating them. This CDR3 has 12 amino acids. The receptor was derived from a human donor in a cohort sampled during active COVID-19. This rearrangement joins TRBV6-4 to TRBJ1-1; the D is unclear. Material: peripheral blood. CDR3 nucleotides: TGTGCCATTGGAGGGCGTGGAACTGAAGCTTTCTTT. Amino acid sequence: CAIGGRGTEAFF.